These 25 T cell receptor beta chains were all obtained from the same sample, sequenced in a study of CD8 T cells in Susac syndrome. It was with random hexamers that roughly 0.5 to 1 ug RNA was reverse transcribed. TCRdb analysed the immunoSEQ multiplex PCR reads with MiXCR anew, one entry per CDR3 protein. Among roughly 120,000 distinct CDR3 sequences listed, around 94% were seen once. Sequencing was done on a sample of CD4+ T cells from PBMCs. Every receptor here comes from a human donor in good health.

This chain uses TRBV18 with TRBJ1-2; the D gene is possibly TRBD1 (5 bases). The CDR3 runs to 14 residues. The V gene lost 6 bases and the J gene lost 4 bases, with 15 bases spanning the gap. The germline gives CDR1 KGHSH, CDR2 LQKENI. For the CDR3, the DNA is TGTGCCAGCTCCCTCGGGCGGGACGCCTATGGCTACACCTTC. It translates to CASSLGRDAYGYTF.

This clonotype occurred once. The chain is built from TRBV19 and TRBJ1-1; D gene uncertain. Germline V lookup: CDR1 LNHDA, CDR2 SQIVND (reference sequence). This CDR3 is built from 15 residues. The germline V and J ends were trimmed by 9 bases and 0 bases, with 17 bases remaining between them. The CDR3: CASSWQAGMNTEAFF. The CDR3 nucleotides are TGTGCCAGCAGTTGGCAGGCGGGTATGAACACTGAAGCTTTCTTT.

The CDR3 DNA sequence: TGTGCCAGTAGTACCCAGAGGGACACTGAAGCTTTCTTT. It codes for CASSTQRDTEAFF. The chain employs TRBV19 and TRBJ1-1; no reliable D call. Germline values: CDR1 LNHDA, CDR2 SQIVND (reference sequence). The CDR3 contains 13 residues. The germline V and J ends were trimmed by 4 bases and 3 bases, with 9 bases remaining between them.

V is TRBV13 and J is TRBJ2-1; D gene ambiguous. Germline loops: CDR1 PRHDT, CDR2 FYEKMQ (reference sequence). V lost 1 base and J lost 12, with 22 bases in between. CDR3 size: 16 residues. In DNA form, the CDR3 reads TGTGCCAGCAGCTTAGAAGTCTACCCGGGCGGTGTTGGGCAGTTCTTC. Translation gives CASSLEVYPGGVGQFF.

The V and J genes are TRBV6-1 and TRBJ1-4, with D unclear. The CDR3 has 15 residues. The V gene's germline CDR1 is MNHNS and CDR2 SASEGT. Trimming left V 4 bases short and J 5 bases short, with 14 bases between. CDR3 residues: CASSVRQVHNEKLFF. The CDR3 nucleotides read TGTGCCAGCAGTGTCCGCCAGGTCCACAATGAAAAACTGTTTTTT.

The V call is TRBV3-1, the J call TRBJ2-1; no clear D. The V gene's germline CDR1 is LGHDT and CDR2 YNNKEL (reference sequence). This CDR3 spans 13 amino acids. V lost 3 bases and J lost 6, with 9 bases in between. CDR3 sequence: CASSHTSPNEQFF. In nucleotides, the CDR3 is TGTGCCAGCAGCCACACATCCCCCAATGAGCAGTTCTTC.

This clonotype appeared a single time. This chain joins TRBV30 and TRBJ1-4; D remains unclear. Germline V gene lookup returns CDR1 GTSNPN and CDR2 SVGIG (reference sequence). This CDR3 region has 13 residues. V lost 0 bases and J lost 5, with 7 bases in between. CDR3 sequence reads: CAWSVTGNEKLFF. CDR3 bases: TGTGCCTGGAGTGTCACCGGGAATGAAAAACTGTTTTTT.

CDR3 sequence reads: CASIKLRETGDYTF. The CDR3 DNA sequence: TGTGCCAGCATCAAGCTTAGGGAAACTGGGGACTACACCTTC. This chain joins TRBV7-2 and TRBJ1-2; no reliable D call. CDR3 length equals 14 residues. Looked up from germline, CDR1 is SGHTA and CDR2 is FQGNSA. V lost 7 bases, J lost 10 bases, and 22 bases lay in between.

The V gene is TRBV5-1, the J gene TRBJ1-2; 8 bases map to TRBD1. This CDR3 has 13 amino acids. V lost 0 bases to trimming and J lost 8 bases; unmatched junction nucleotides: 3. Germline V CDR1 and CDR2: SGHRS, YFSETQ. The CDR3 DNA is TGCGCCAGCAGCTTGGCGGACAGGGCCGGCTACACCTTC. The encoded protein is CASSLADRAGYTF.

This chain joins TRBV2 and TRBJ1-1; 8 nucleotides align to TRBD1. CDR1 SNHLY and CDR2 FYNNEI come from the germline V gene. The ends lost 7 bases at V and 5 bases at J; junction bases unmatched: 6. This CDR3 spans 13 amino acids. The chain's CDR3 is CASTKDRETEAFF. The CDR3, as DNA: TGTGCCAGCACGAAGGACAGGGAAACTGAAGCTTTCTTT. The complete variable domain, with remaining parts taken from reference TRBV2 and TRBJ1-1, reads EPEVTQTPSHQVTQMGQEVILRCVPISNHLYFYWYRQILGQKVEFLVSFYNNEISEKSEIFDDQFSVERPDGSNFTLKIRSTKLEDSAMYFCASTKDRETEAFFGQGTRLTVV.

The V call is TRBV5-7, the J call TRBJ2-7, with a possible D match to TRBD1 (6 bases). TRBV5-7 is flagged as an ORF with uncertain function. The V end was cut by 5 bases, the J end by 2 bases, with 26 bases between. This CDR3 has 18 residues. CDR3 region: CASSFVGGQPDPPYEQYF. The CDR3 coding sequence is TGTGCCAGCAGTTTTGTAGGCGGACAGCCAGATCCCCCCTACGAGCAGTACTTC.

The V and J genes are TRBV3-1 and TRBJ1-1; possible D gene TRBD1, 5 bases. V lost 0 bases, J lost 8 bases, and 10 bases lay in between. Germline loops: CDR1 LGHDT, CDR2 YNNKEL (reference sequence). The CDR3 extends over 13 amino acids. The CDR3 loop reads CASSQEGRQEAFF. The CDR3, as DNA: TGTGCCAGCAGCCAAGAGGGAAGACAGGAAGCTTTCTTT.

The gene calls are TRBV20-1 and TRBJ2-7; no clear D. With 6 bases removed from V and 3 bases from J, the gap between germline ends came to 15 bases. Germline CDR1 DFQATT, CDR2 SNEGSKA (reference sequence). This CDR3 has 13 residues. CDR3 region: CSAGARRGYEQYF. DNA of the CDR3: TGCAGTGCGGGCGCTCGGCGCGGCTACGAGCAGTACTTC.

The CDR3 bases are TGTGCCAGCAGCTTGGGTGGCTGGGAGACCCAGTACTTC. It yields the protein CASSLGGWETQYF. The chain joins TRBV5-6 to TRBJ2-5; D remains ambiguous. This CDR3 is 13 amino acids long. Trimming took off 0 bases at V and 5 bases at J, with 8 bases between the two ends. Germline V gives CDR1 SGHDT, CDR2 YYEEEE. Variable domain in full (rest from reference TRBV5-6 and TRBJ2-5): DAGVTQSPTHLIKTRGQQVTLRCSPKSGHDTVSWYQQALGQGPQFIFQYYEEEERQRGNFPDRFSGHQFPNYSSELNVNALLLGDSALYLCASSLGGWETQYFGPGTRLLVL.

The chain employs TRBV5-1 and TRBJ1-5; no clear D gene. The CDR3 covers 13 residues. V was pared by 4 bases and J by 5 bases, with 10 bases between. CDR1 SGHRS and CDR2 YFSETQ come from the germline V gene. The CDR3 is CASSLGPDQPQHF. The CDR3 DNA reads as TGCGCCAGCAGCCTCGGACCCGATCAGCCCCAGCATTTT.

The V and J genes are TRBV29-1 and TRBJ2-1; a possible D gene is TRBD2 (5 bases). The CDR3 consists of 13 residues. V lost 3 bases, J lost 0 bases, and 6 bases lay in between. Germline V lookup: CDR1 SQVTM, CDR2 ANQGSEA. In nucleotides, the CDR3 is TGCAGCGTTGACGGGGACTCCTACAATGAGCAGTTCTTC. It specifies CSVDGDSYNEQFF.

J is TRBJ2-1 and V is TRBV18; no clear D. There are 12 residues in the CDR3. V lost 3 bases and J lost 7, with 7 bases in between. Germline values: CDR1 KGHSH, CDR2 LQKENI. The chain's CDR3 is CASSPRLNEQFF. The CDR3 region has the DNA TGTGCCAGCTCACCGCGCCTGAATGAGCAGTTCTTC. Full variable domain (outside the CDR3, taken from reference TRBV18 and TRBJ2-1): NAGVMQNPRHLVRRRGQEARLRCSPMKGHSHVYWYRQLPEEGLKFMVYLQKENIIDESGMPKERFSAEFPKEGPSILRIQQVVRGDSAAYFCASSPRLNEQFFGPGTRLTVL.

The gene calls are TRBV30 and TRBJ1-2, with D perhaps matching TRBD1 (6 bases). The CDR3 runs to 14 residues. The germline gives CDR1 GTSNPN, CDR2 SVGIG (reference sequence). Trimming removed 5 bases from V and 4 bases from J, with 17 bases in between. The CDR3 here is CAWDRTARSYGYTF. In DNA form, the CDR3 reads TGTGCCTGGGACAGGACAGCACGTTCCTATGGCTACACCTTC.

This chain uses TRBV30 with TRBJ2-7, with no clear D. The CDR3 extends over 15 amino acids. Germline values: CDR1 GTSNPN, CDR2 SVGIG (reference sequence). The ends were cut back, 0 bases at V and 2 bases at J, with 14 bases in the middle. The CDR3 here is CAWSVGYRDPYEQYF. The CDR3 DNA follows: TGTGCCTGGAGTGTAGGGTACAGAGACCCCTACGAGCAGTACTTC. The full variable domain, with the rest looked up from reference TRBV30 and TRBJ2-7, is SQTIHQWPATLVQPVGSPLSLECTVEGTSNPNLYWYRQAAGRGLQLLFYSVGIGQISSEVPQNLSASRPQDRQFILSSKKLLLSDSGFYLCAWSVGYRDPYEQYFGPGTRLTVT.

This chain links TRBV6-2 or TRBV6-3 with TRBJ2-5, with 7 bases lining up with TRBD1. The CDR3 covers 13 residues. Germline V CDR1 and CDR2: MNHEY, SVGEGT. The trim removed 6 bases at V and 5 bases at J, leaving 6 bases unmatched. The CDR3 coding sequence is TGTGCCAGCAGCGACAGGGTGCGGGAGACCCAGTACTTC. The encoded protein is CASSDRVRETQYF.

The chain employs TRBV14 and TRBJ2-1; D is ambiguous. With 1 base removed from V and 4 bases from J, the gap between germline ends came to 11 bases. This CDR3 comprises 15 residues. Germline loops: CDR1 SGHDN, CDR2 FVKESK. CDR3 loop: CASSQGQSYYNEQFF. DNA for the CDR3: TGTGCCAGCAGCCAAGGGCAGTCATATTACAATGAGCAGTTCTTC.

This sequence joins TRBV5-6 and TRBJ2-6; D unresolved. Trimming removed 2 bases from V and 4 bases from J, with 7 bases in between. Germline V lookup: CDR1 SGHDT, CDR2 YYEEEE. The CDR3 runs to 14 residues. CDR3 nucleotide sequence: TGTGCCAGCAGCTTTAAAGGCGGGGCCAACGTCCTGACTTTC. This sequence encodes CASSFKGGANVLTF.

The chain links TRBV7-8 to TRBJ1-2, with a tentative D call TRBD1 (5 bases). V gave up 2 bases and J gave up 4 bases, with 8 bases separating them. The germline gives CDR1 SGHVS, CDR2 FQNEAQ. The CDR3 loop spans 13 amino acids. CDR3 in amino acids: CASSLRDGYGYTF. CDR3 coding DNA: TGTGCCAGCAGCTTAAGGGACGGCTATGGCTACACCTTC.

The genes are TRBV3-1 and TRBJ1-3, with TRBD1 matching over 8 bases. The CDR3 length is 16 residues. J was trimmed by 0 bases and V by 4 bases; bases with no gene match: 5. CDR1 and CDR2 from the germline V gene are LGHDT and YNNKEL (reference sequence). The CDR3 sequence: CASSLRTGSSGNTIYF. The CDR3 nucleotides are TGTGCCAGCAGCCTCAGGACAGGGAGCTCTGGAAACACCATATATTTT. The whole variable domain, remainder taken from reference TRBV3-1 and TRBJ1-3, is DTAVSQTPKYLVTQMGNDKSIKCEQNLGHDTMYWYKQDSKKFLKIMFSYNNKELIINETVPNRFSPKSPDKAHLNLHINSLELGDSAVYFCASSLRTGSSGNTIYFGEGSWLTVV.

The chain carries TRBV12-3 or TRBV12-4 and TRBJ2-2, with no clear D. The CDR3 consists of 15 residues. The V end was cut by 3 bases, the J end by 1 base, with 9 bases between. The CDR3 region is CASSLQQMNTGELFF. CDR3 nucleotides: TGTGCCAGCAGTTTGCAGCAGATGAACACCGGGGAGCTGTTTTTT.